This record concerns one T cell receptor (beta chain) sequence. As yet, its antigen is unknown. All the donors were Caucasian adults who lived in Nashville, Tennessee. At deep level, the assay was performed. Evenly divided among several immunoSEQ plates was the genomic DNA of each subset. Here immunoSEQ multiplex PCR was the method, and the copy in TCRdb shows in-frame clones only, minus some. The data hold about 690,000 clones, with roughly 91% observed a single time. CDR1 and CDR2 from the germline V gene are SEHNR and FQNEAQ (reference sequence). The CDR3 sequence is 17 residues long. Trimming at V came to 4 bases and at J to 2 bases, leaving 4 bases not matched to a gene. This specimen comes from a study of shared clonotypes between healthy human individuals. General study findings and limits: Represented genetic and exposure-history diversity was restricted by having few donors.

The sample was memory CD8+ T cells from PBMCs. Subset described: CD45RO+ cells pooled with CCR7-negative TemRA cells. The V and J genes are TRBV7-9 and TRBJ2-1, with 14 bases that match TRBD2. The source of this sequence is a man between 18 and 35 years old in good health. Some clones in this sample may be carry-over from other donors' samples. CDR3 DNA sequence: TGTGCCAGCAGCTCGGGACTAGCGGGAGCACCCTACAATGAGCAGTTCTTC. Amino acids: CASSSGLAGAPYNEQFF.